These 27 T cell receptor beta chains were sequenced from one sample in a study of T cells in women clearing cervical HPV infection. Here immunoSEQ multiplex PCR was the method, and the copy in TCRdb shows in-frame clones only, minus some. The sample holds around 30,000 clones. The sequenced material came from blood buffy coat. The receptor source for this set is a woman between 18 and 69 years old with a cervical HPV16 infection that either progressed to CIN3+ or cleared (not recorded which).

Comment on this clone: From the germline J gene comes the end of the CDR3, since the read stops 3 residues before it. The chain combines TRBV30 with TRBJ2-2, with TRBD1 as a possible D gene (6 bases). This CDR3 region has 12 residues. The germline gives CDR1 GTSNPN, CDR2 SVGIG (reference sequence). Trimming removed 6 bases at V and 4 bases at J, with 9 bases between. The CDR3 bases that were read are TGTGCCTGTCCGGACAGCACCGGGGAG. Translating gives CACPDSTGE. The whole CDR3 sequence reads CACPDSTGELFF.

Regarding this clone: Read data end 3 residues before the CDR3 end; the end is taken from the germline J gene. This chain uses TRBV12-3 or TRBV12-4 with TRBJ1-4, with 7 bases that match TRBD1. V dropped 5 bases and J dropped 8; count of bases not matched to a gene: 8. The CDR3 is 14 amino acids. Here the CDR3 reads CASSRGQSGEKLFF. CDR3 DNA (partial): TGTGCCAGCAGTCGGGGACAGTCTGGCGAAAAA.

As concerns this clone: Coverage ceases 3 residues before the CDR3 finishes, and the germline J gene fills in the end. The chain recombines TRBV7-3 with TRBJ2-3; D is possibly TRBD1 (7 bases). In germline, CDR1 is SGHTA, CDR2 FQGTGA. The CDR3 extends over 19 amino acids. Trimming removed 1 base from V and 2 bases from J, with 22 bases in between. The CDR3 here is CASSLSRRGAWRITDTQYF. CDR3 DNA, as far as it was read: TGTGCCAGCAGCTTAAGTCGCAGGGGGGCCTGGAGGATCACAGATACG.

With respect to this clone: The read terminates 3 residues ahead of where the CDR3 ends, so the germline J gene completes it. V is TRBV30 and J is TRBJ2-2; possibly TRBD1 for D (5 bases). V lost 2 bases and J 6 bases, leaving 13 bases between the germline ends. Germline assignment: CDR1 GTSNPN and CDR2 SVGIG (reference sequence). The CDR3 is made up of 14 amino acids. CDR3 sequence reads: CAWSHFRAAGELFF. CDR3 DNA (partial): TGTGCCTGGAGTCACTTCAGGGCCGCCGGGGAG.

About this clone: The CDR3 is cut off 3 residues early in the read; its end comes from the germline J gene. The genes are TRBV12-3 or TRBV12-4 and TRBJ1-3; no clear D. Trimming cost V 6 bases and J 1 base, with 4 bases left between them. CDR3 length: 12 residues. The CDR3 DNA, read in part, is TGTGCCAGCAGACTATCTGGAAACACC. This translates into CASRLSGNT. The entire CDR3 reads CASRLSGNTIYF.

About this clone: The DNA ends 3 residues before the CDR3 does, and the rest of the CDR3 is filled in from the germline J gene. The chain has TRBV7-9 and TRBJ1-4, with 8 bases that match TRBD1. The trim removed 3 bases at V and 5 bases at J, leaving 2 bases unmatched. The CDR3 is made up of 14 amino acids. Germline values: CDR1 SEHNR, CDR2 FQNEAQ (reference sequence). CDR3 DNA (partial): TGTGCCAGCAGCTTCAACAGGGGGAATGAAAAA. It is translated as CASSFNRGNEK. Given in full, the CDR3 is CASSFNRGNEKLFF.

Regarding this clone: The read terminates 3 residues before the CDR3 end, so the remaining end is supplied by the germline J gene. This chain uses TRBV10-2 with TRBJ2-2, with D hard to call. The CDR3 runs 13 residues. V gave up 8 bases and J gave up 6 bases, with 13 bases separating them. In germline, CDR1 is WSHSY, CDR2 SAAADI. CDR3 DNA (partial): TGCGCCAGCTATGAGCCCGTTCCCGGGGAG. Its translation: CASYEPVPGE. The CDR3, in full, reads CASYEPVPGELFF.

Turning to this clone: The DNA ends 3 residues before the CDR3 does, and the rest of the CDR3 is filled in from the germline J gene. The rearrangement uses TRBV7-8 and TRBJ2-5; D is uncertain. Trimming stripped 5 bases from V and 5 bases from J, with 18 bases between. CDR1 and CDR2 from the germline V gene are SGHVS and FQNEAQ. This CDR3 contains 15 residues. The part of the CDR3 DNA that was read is TGTGCCAGCAGCCCCGTTGGTCACGAAGGGGAGACC. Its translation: CASSPVGHEGET. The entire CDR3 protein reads CASSPVGHEGETQYF.

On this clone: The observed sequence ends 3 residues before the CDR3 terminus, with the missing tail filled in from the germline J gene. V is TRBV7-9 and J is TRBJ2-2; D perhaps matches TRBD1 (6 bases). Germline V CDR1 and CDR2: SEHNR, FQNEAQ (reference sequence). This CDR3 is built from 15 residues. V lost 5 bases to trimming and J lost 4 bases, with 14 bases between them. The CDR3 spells CASSATGSGTGELFF. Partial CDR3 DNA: TGTGCCAGCAGCGCTACAGGGTCGGGCACCGGGGAG.

Incomplete CDR3 DNA: TGCGCCAGCAGCTTTCGGACAGGCGGGAACACTGAA. This translates into CASSFRTGGNTE. From start to end, the CDR3 is CASSFRTGGNTEAFF. The genes are TRBV5-1 and TRBJ1-1, with 7 bases fitting TRBD1. The read terminates 3 residues ahead of where the CDR3 ends, so the germline J gene completes it. CDR3 size: 15 residues. J gave up 1 base and V 2 bases, and 5 bases lay outside the gene matches. Germline CDR1 is SGHRS and CDR2 is YFSETQ.

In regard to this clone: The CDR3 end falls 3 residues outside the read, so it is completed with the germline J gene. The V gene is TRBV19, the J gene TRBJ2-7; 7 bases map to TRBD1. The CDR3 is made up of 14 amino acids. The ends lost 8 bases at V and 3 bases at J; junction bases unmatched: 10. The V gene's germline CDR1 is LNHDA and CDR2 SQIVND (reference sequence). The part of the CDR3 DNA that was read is TGTGCCAGTTCTACCGGGACAGAGGTCTACGAG. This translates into CASSTGTEVYE. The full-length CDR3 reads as CASSTGTEVYEQYF.

The sequenced part of the CDR3 DNA is TGTGCCAGCTCGGGTGGGAACACTGAA. This gives the protein CASSGGNTE. The full CDR3 sequence reads CASSGGNTEAFF. This chain links TRBV7-9 with TRBJ1-1; D is uncertain. The read comes to an end 3 residues before the CDR3 does, leaving the germline J gene to fill in the end. With 8 bases removed from V and 1 base from J, the gap between germline ends came to 8 bases. The CDR3 runs 12 residues. The germline V gene has CDR1 SEHNR and CDR2 FQNEAQ (reference sequence).

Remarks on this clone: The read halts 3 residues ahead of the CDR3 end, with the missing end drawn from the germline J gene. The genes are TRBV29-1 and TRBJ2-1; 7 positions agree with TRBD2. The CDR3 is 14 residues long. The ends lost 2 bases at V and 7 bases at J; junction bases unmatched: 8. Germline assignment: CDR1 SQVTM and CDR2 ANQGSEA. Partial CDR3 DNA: TGCAGCGTTGAAAGCAGTGGAGCGGGAAATGAG. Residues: CSVESSGAGNE. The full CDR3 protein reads CSVESSGAGNEQFF.

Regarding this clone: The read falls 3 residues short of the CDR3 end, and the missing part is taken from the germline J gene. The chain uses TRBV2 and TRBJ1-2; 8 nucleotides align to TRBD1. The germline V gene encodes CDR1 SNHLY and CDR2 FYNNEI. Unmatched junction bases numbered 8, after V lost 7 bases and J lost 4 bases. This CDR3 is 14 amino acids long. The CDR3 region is CASKVGQALYGYTF. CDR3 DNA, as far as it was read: TGTGCCAGCAAGGTGGGACAGGCTCTCTATGGC.

The CDR3 loop reads CASSDPGLGIYEQYF. The CDR3 DNA, read in part, is TGTGCCAGCAGTGACCCGGGACTAGGAATTTACGAG. This chain links TRBV12-3 or TRBV12-4 with TRBJ2-7; the match to TRBD2 covers 8 bases. The read ends 3 residues before the CDR3 terminus; that terminus is restored from the germline J gene. The CDR3 is 15 residues long. V was clipped by 5 bases and J by 4 bases; unmatched bases: 10.

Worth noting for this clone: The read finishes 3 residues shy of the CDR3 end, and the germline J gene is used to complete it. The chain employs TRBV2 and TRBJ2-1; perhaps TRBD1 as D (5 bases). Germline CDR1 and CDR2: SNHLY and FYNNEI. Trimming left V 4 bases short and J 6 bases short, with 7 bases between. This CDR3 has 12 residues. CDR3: CASSGQSNEQFF. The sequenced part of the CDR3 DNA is TGTGCCAGCAGTGGACAGAGCAATGAG.

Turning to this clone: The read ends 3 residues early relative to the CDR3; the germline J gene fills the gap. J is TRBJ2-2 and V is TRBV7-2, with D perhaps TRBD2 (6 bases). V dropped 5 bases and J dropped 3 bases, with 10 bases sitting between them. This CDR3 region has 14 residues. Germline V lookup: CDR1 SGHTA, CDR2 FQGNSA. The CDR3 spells CASSLGLYTGELFF. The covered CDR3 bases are TGTGCCAGCAGCCTGGGACTCTACACCGGGGAG. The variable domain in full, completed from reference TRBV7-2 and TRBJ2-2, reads GAGVSQSPSNKVTEKGKDVELRCDPISGHTALYWYRQSLGQGLEFLIYFQGNSAPDKSGLPSDRFSAERTGGSVSTLTIQRTQQEDSAVYLCASSLGLYTGELFFGEGSRLTVL.

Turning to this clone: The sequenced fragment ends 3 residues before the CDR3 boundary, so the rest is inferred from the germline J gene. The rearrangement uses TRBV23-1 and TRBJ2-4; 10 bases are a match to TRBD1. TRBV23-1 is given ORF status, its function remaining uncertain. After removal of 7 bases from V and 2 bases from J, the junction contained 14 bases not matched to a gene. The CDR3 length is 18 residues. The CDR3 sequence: CASNPPEGTGVSKNIQYF. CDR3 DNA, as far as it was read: TGCGCCAGCAACCCCCCGGAGGGGACAGGGGTTTCCAAAAACATT.

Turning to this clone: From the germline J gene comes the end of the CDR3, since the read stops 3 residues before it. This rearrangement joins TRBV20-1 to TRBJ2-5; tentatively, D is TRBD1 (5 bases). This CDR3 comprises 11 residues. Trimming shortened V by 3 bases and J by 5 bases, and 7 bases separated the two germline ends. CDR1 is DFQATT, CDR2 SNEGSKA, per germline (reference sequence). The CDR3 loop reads CSASKGETQYF. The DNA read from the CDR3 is TGCAGTGCTAGCAAGGGGGAGACC.

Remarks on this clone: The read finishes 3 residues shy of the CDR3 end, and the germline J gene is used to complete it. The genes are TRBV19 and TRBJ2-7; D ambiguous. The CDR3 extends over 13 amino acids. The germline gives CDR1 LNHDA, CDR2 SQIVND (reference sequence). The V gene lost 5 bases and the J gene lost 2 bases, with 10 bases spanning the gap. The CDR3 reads CASSSRRPYEQYF. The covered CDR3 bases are TGTGCCAGTAGTTCTAGACGCCCCTACGAG.

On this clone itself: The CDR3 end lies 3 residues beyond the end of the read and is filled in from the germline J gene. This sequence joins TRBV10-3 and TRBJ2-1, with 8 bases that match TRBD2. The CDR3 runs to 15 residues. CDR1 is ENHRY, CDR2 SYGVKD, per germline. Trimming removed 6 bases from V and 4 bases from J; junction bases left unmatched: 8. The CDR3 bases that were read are TGTGCCATCAGGAGCCCGGGACTAGGGTACAATGAG. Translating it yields CAIRSPGLGYNE. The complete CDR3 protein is CAIRSPGLGYNEQFF.

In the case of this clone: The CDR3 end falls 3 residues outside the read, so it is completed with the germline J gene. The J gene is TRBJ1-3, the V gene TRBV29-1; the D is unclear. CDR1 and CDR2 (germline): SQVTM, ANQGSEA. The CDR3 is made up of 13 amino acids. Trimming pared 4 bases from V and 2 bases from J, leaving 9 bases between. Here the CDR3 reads CSVVTGPGNTIYF. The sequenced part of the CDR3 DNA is TGCAGCGTTGTTACGGGTCCTGGAAACACC.

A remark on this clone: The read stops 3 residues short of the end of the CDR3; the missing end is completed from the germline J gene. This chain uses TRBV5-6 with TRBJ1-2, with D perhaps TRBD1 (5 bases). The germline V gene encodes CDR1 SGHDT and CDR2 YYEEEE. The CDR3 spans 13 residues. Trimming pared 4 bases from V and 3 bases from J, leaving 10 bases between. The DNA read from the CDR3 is TGTGCCAGCAGCGCGACAGTGGACTATGGC. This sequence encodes CASSATVDYG. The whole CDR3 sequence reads CASSATVDYGYTF.

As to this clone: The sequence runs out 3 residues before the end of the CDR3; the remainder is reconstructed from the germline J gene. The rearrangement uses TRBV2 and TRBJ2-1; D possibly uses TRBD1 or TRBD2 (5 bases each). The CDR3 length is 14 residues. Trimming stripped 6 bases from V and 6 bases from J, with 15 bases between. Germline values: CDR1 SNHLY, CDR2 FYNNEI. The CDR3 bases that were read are TGTGCCAGCAGGAGGGGTGAGAGAGGCAATGAG. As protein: CASRRGERGNE. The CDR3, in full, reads CASRRGERGNEQFF. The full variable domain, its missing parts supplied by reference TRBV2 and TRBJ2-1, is EPEVTQTPSHQVTQMGQEVILRCVPISNHLYFYWYRQILGQKVEFLVSFYNNEISEKSEIFDDQFSVERPDGSNFTLKIRSTKLEDSAMYFCASRRGERGNEQFFGPGTRLTVL.

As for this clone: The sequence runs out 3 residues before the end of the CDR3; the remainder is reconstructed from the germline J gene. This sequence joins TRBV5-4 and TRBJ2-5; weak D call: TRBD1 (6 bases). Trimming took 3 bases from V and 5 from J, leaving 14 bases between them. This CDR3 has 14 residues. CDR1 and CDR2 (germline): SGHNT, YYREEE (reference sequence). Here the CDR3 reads CASSSRGIRETQYF. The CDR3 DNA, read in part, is TGTGCCAGCAGCTCTAGGGGGATTAGGGAGACC.

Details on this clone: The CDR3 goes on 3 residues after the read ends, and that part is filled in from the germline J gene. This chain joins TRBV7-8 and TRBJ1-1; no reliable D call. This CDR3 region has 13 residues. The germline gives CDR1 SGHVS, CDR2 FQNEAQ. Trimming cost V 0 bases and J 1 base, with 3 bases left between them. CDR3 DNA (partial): TGTGCCAGCAGCTTAGCACAGAACACTGAA. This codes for CASSLAQNTE. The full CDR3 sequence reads CASSLAQNTEAFF.

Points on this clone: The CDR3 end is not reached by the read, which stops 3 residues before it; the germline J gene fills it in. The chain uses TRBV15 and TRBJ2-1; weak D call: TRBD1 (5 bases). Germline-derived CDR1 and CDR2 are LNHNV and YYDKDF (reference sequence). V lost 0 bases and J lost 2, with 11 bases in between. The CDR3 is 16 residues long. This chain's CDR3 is CATSRDPQGTYNEQFF. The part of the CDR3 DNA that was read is TGTGCCACCAGCAGAGATCCCCAGGGAACCTACAATGAG.